This TCR beta chain is drawn from a study of patients and donors after allogeneic stem cell transplantation. Each CDR3 protein gets one entry after TCRdb re-called the RT-PCR reads with MiXCR. The sample holds 3,900 or so distinct CDR3 sequences, about a sixth seen once. J was trimmed by 4 bases and V by 3 bases; bases with no gene match: 3. This CDR3 is built from 13 residues. In germline, CDR1 is LGHNT, CDR2 FRNRAP. The genes are TRBV12-5 and TRBJ2-7; TRBD1 aligns across 7 bases. The sequencing sample was made of blood, either unsorted or a sorted T cell fraction (not recorded which). The source of this sequence is a human donor who was either an allogeneic HSCT recipient or a stem cell or donor lymphocyte infusion donor (not recorded which). It is not recorded whose cells these are; they may come from a transplant donor. This chain's CDR3 is CASGLEQGYEQYF. The CDR3 DNA sequence: TGTGCTAGTGGTTTAGAACAGGGGTACGAGCAGTACTTC. The whole variable domain, filled in from reference TRBV12-5 and TRBJ2-7, reads DARVTQTPRHKVTEMGQEVTMRCQPILGHNTVFWYRQTMMQGLELLAYFRNRAPLDDSGMPKDRFSAEMPDATLATLKIQPSEPRDSAVYFCASGLEQGYEQYFGPGTRLTVT.